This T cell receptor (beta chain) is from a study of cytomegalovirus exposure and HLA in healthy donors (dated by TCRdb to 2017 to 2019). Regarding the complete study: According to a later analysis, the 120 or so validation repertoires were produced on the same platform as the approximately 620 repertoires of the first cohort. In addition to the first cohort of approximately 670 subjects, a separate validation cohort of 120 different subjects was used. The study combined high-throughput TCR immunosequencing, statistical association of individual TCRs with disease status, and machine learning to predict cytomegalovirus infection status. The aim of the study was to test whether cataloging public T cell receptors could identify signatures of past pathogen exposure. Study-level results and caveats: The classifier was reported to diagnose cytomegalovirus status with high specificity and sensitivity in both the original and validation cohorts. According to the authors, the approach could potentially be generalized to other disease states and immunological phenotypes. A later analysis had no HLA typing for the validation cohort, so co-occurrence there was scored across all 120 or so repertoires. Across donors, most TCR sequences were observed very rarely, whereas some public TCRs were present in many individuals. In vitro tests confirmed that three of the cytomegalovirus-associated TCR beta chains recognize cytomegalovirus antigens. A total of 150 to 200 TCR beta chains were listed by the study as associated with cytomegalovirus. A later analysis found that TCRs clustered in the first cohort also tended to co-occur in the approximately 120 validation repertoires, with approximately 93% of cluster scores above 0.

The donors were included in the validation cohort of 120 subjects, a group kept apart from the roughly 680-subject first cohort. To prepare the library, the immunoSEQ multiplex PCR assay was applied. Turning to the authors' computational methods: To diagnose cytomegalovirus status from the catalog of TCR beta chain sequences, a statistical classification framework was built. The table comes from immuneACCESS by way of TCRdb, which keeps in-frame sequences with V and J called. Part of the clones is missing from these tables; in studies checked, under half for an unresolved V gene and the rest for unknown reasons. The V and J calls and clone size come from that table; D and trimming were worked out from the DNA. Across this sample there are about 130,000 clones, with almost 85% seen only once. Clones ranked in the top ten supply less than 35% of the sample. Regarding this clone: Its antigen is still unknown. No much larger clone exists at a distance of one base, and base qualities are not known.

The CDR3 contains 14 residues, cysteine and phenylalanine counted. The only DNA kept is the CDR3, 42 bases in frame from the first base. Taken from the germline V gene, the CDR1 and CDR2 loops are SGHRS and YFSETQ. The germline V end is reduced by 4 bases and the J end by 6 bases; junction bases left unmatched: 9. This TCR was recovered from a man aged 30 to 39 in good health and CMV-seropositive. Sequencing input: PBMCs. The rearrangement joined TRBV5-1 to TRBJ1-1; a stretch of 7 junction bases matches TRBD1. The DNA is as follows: TGCGCCAGCAGCGTCCAGGGGGGAGGTGCTGAAGCTTTCTTT. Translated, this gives CASSVQGGGAEAFF.